This T cell receptor (beta chain) appears in the sequencing data of a study of T cells in narcolepsy. Whole-study findings and limits: Autoreactive HCRT-specific and TRIB2-specific clonotypes were marked in same-patient CSF-versus-blood CD4+ comparisons.

The V gene lost 4 bases and the J gene lost 2 bases, with 11 bases spanning the gap. The CDR3 totals 14 residues. Germline CDR1 is SGHNT and CDR2 is YENEEA. Sequencing was performed with immunoSEQ multiplex PCR; in TCRdb, only in-frame clones are kept and a portion is missing. The table records about 41,000 clones, more than 70% of them present only once. With respect to this clone: The antigen remains undetermined.

The receptor comes from a human donor with narcolepsy. The specimen sequenced was CD45RA- memory CD4+ T cells from PBMCs. The chain has TRBV11-3 and TRBJ1-1; D is possibly TRBD1 (6 bases). The CDR3, as DNA: TGTGCCAGCAGCTCCCGGACAGATAACACTGAAGCTTTCTTT. Translating it yields CASSSRTDNTEAFF.